The 20 T cell receptor beta chains in this list originate from one sample, sequenced in a study of radiation and T cells in renal cell carcinoma. Time point denoted: baseline pretreatment blood. Treatment noted: 15 Gy SBRT to primary tumor, nephrectomy 4 weeks later. Assay: immunoSEQ multiplex PCR; the TCRdb copy retains only in-frame clones and omits some. The sample has 150,000 or so clones; about 87% are singletons. Sequences were derived from blood, sampled from a patient whose treatment included radiotherapy and nephrectomy. These receptor sequences come from a woman between 65 and 79 years old with renal cell carcinoma.

CDR3: CASSLANRLKETQYF. The CDR3 DNA follows: TGTGCCAGCAGCTTGGCCAACAGGCTCAAAGAGACCCAGTACTTC. The chain joins TRBV5-6 to TRBJ2-5; weak D call: TRBD1 (5 bases). CDR3 length equals 15 residues. Trimming stripped 0 bases from V and 3 bases from J, with 12 bases between. Germline values: CDR1 SGHDT, CDR2 YYEEEE. The full variable domain, with the rest looked up from reference TRBV5-6 and TRBJ2-5, is DAGVTQSPTHLIKTRGQQVTLRCSPKSGHDTVSWYQQALGQGPQFIFQYYEEEERQRGNFPDRFSGHQFPNYSSELNVNALLLGDSALYLCASSLANRLKETQYFGPGTRLLVL.

The chain is built from TRBV7-2 and TRBJ2-3; maybe TRBD2 (7 bases). Trimming pared 7 bases from V and 5 bases from J, leaving 16 bases between. Looked up from germline, CDR1 is SGHTA and CDR2 is FQGNSA. The CDR3 spans 14 residues. CDR3 amino acids: CASTGGGPKDTQYF. For the CDR3, the DNA is TGTGCCAGCACTGGGGGGGGGCCGAAAGATACGCAGTATTTT.

The rearrangement links TRBV2 to TRBJ2-1; possibly TRBD1 for D (5 bases). V was pared by 6 bases and J by 2 bases, with 8 bases between. Per germline, CDR1 SNHLY and CDR2 FYNNEI. CDR3 length: 13 residues. The CDR3 is CASRDTTYNEQFF. CDR3 nucleotides: TGTGCCAGCAGGGACACAACCTACAATGAGCAGTTCTTC.

This chain joins TRBV5-4 and TRBJ1-1, with 8 nucleotides matching TRBD1. This CDR3 contains 15 residues. Per the germline V gene, CDR1 is SGHNT and CDR2 is YYREEE (reference sequence). Losses at the gene ends were 0 bases for V and 0 bases for J; bases not matched to a gene: 1. The CDR3, as DNA: TGTGCCAGCAGCTTGGGGGGACAGGTGAACACTGAAGCTTTCTTT. Translated: CASSLGGQVNTEAFF. Combining the CDR3 with reference TRBV5-4 and TRBJ1-1 gives the whole variable domain ETGVTQSPTHLIKTRGQQVTLRCSSQSGHNTVSWYQQALGQGPQFIFQYYREEENGRGNFPPRFSGLQFPNYSSELNVNALELDDSALYLCASSLGGQVNTEAFFGQGTRLTVV.

The CDR3 loop reads CASSPLRDSYEQYF. The CDR3 nucleotides read TGTGCCAGCAGCCCCCTCAGAGACTCCTACGAGCAGTACTTC. The gene calls are TRBV7-6 and TRBJ2-7, with D hard to call. Germline-derived CDR1 and CDR2 are SGHVS and FNYEAQ. V was shortened by 5 bases and J by 0 bases, with 11 bases between the two germline ends. The CDR3 has 14 residues. Variable domain in full (rest from reference TRBV7-6 and TRBJ2-7): GAGVSQSPRYKVTKRGQDVALRCDPISGHVSLYWYRQALGQGPEFLTYFNYEAQQDKSGLPNDRFSAERPEGSISTLTIQRTEQRDSAMYRCASSPLRDSYEQYFGPGTRLTVT.

This clone was detected only once. The genes are TRBV29-1 and TRBJ2-7, with no clear D. Deletions cut 4 bases from V and 0 bases from J, with 10 bases between. This CDR3 is 13 amino acids long. Germline lookup yields CDR1 SQVTM and CDR2 ANQGSEA. The CDR3 loop is CSVATVGSYEQYF. The CDR3 nucleotides are TGCAGCGTTGCTACAGTGGGCTCCTACGAGCAGTACTTC.

The chain links TRBV4-1 to TRBJ2-1; D unresolved. The CDR3 has 14 residues. Germline V gene lookup returns CDR1 MGHRA and CDR2 YSYEKL. The V gene lost 0 bases and the J gene lost 4 bases, with 7 bases spanning the gap. The CDR3 sequence is CASSQDPLYNEQFF. The CDR3 DNA reads as TGCGCCAGCAGCCAAGATCCGCTTTACAATGAGCAGTTCTTC.

Comments on this clone: The sample holds other DNA sequences that translate to the same CDR3. The chain uses TRBV2 and TRBJ1-2; TRBD1 might be the D (6 bases). In germline, CDR1 is SNHLY, CDR2 FYNNEI. The V gene lost 4 bases and the J gene lost 4 bases, with 10 bases spanning the gap. CDR3 length: 13 amino acids. CDR3 nucleotides: TGTGCCAGCAGTGCGACAGGCTCCTATGGCTACACCTTC. Residues: CASSATGSYGYTF.

The rearrangement uses TRBV28 and TRBJ1-3, with D unresolved. The CDR3 contains 14 residues. The V gene's germline CDR1 is MDHEN and CDR2 SYDVKM. V was trimmed by 1 base and J by 2 bases, leaving 6 bases between them. The CDR3 region is CASSLSGPGNTIYF. For the CDR3, the DNA is TGTGCCAGCAGTTTATCTGGGCCTGGAAACACCATATATTTT.

The rearrangement joins TRBV28 to TRBJ2-1, with 7 bases lining up with TRBD2. Germline CDR1 MDHEN, CDR2 SYDVKM. The CDR3 extends over 16 amino acids. V was clipped by 5 bases and J by 2 bases; unmatched bases: 9. The CDR3 bases are TGTGCCAGCAGTGCTCAACTAGCGCTGGCCTACAATGAGCAGTTCTTC. Its translation: CASSAQLALAYNEQFF.

This clone was counted only a few times. One end of the junction varies from germline; a read error may be responsible. The V gene is TRBV6-1, the J gene TRBJ1-5; D is perhaps TRBD1 (5 bases). The CDR3 extends over 11 amino acids. Per the germline V gene, CDR1 is MNHNS and CDR2 is SASEGT. The CDR3: CASREGTPQHF. The CDR3 nucleotides are TGTGCCAGCAGGGAAGGGACGCCCCAGCATTTT.

This rearrangement joins TRBV6-5 to TRBJ2-7; 9 bases are a match to TRBD1. This CDR3 contains 15 residues. With V trimmed by 8 bases and J by 4 bases, 12 bases remained unmatched. CDR1 is MNHEY, CDR2 SVGAGI, per germline. The CDR3 is CASSPVDRGIYEQYF. The CDR3 region has the DNA TGTGCCAGCTCCCCCGTCGACAGGGGGATATACGAGCAGTACTTC.

The chain's CDR3 is CASSQALSGTGATEAFF. CDR3 sequence (DNA): TGCGCCAGCAGCCAAGCGCTGAGCGGGACAGGAGCCACTGAAGCTTTCTTT. The chain is built from TRBV4-3 and TRBJ1-1, with 8 bases fitting TRBD1. This CDR3 spans 17 amino acids. V gave up 1 base and J gave up 4 bases; unmatched junction bases: 11. Germline V CDR1 and CDR2: LGHNA, YSLEER.

This clone has only one observation. This rearrangement joins TRBV7-8 to TRBJ1-1, with a weak D call TRBD1 (5 bases). Germline CDR1 reads SGHVS; CDR2 reads FQNEAQ. The CDR3 sequence is 13 residues long. The V and J ends lost 6 bases and 1 base respectively, with 9 bases between them. The CDR3 is CASSRDRNTEAFF. The CDR3 coding sequence is TGTGCCAGCAGTCGCGACAGGAACACTGAAGCTTTCTTT.

The chain combines TRBV15 with TRBJ1-1; 12 nucleotides align to TRBD1. The CDR3 consists of 14 residues. The germline V gene encodes CDR1 LNHNV and CDR2 YYDKDF (reference sequence). V lost 0 bases, J lost 9 bases, and 2 bases stayed unmatched. The DNA of the CDR3 is TGTGCCACCAGCAGAGAGGGACAGGGGGCGAAAGCTTTCTTT. The encoded protein is CATSREGQGAKAFF.

The V and J genes are TRBV7-2 and TRBJ1-2, with TRBD1 as a possible D gene (6 bases). Looked up from germline, CDR1 is SGHTA and CDR2 is FQGNSA. V lost 4 bases and J lost 6, with 18 bases in between. The CDR3 has 15 amino acids. CDR3 amino acids: CASSSQGGIWDGYTF. For the CDR3, the DNA is TGTGCCAGCAGCTCACAAGGGGGAATCTGGGATGGCTACACCTTC.

This clone was seen once. This chain joins TRBV10-3 and TRBJ1-5, with no clear D. CDR1 ENHRY and CDR2 SYGVKD come from the germline V gene. Trimming pared 6 bases from V and 4 bases from J, leaving 13 bases between. This CDR3 is built from 14 residues. CDR3 DNA sequence: TGTGCCATCAGCCCTGGGGAACAGAATCAGCCCCAGCATTTT. Residues: CAISPGEQNQPQHF.

The chain is built from TRBV23-1 and TRBJ1-4; 8 bases match TRBD1. TRBV23-1 is an open reading frame, and its role is uncertain. The CDR3 totals 21 residues. V dropped 5 bases and J dropped 0; count of bases not matched to a gene: 20. Here the CDR3 DNA reads TGCGCCAGCAGTACCCCTTCAATCGGGACAGGCCGCCCTTCAACTAATGAAAAACTGTTTTTT. It yields the protein CASSTPSIGTGRPSTNEKLFF.

The sample holds one count of this clone. CDR3 bases: TGTGCCAGCAGTGGGGGCAGGGGTTTGAATGGGGCAGATACGCAGTATTTT. Residues: CASSGGRGLNGADTQYF. The rearrangement uses TRBV2 and TRBJ2-3, with a weak D call TRBD1 (6 bases). V shed 4 bases and J shed 4 bases, with 21 bases lying between them. Germline V gene sequence: CDR1 SNHLY, CDR2 FYNNEI. The CDR3 is 17 amino acids.

The V and J genes are TRBV6-5 and TRBJ1-5, with D unclear. Trimming pared 6 bases from V and 0 bases from J, leaving 9 bases between. This CDR3 has 14 amino acids. Per germline, CDR1 MNHEY and CDR2 SVGAGI. CDR3 nucleotides: TGTGCCAGCAGGAGTGGAGATAGCAATCAGCCCCAGCATTTT. Protein product: CASRSGDSNQPQHF.